The 8 T cell receptor beta chains listed next were all sequenced from one sample in a study of blood T cell repertoires in COVID-19. Sequencing used immunoSEQ multiplex PCR; TCRdb keeps in-frame clones, though not all of them. This sample carries some 150,000 clones, roughly 84% of them seen once, and the ten largest clones take over 0.55%. Sequenced: peripheral blood. The receptor source for this set is a man in his 60s with COVID-19, enrolled during active disease.

There are a few counts of this clone. This chain joins TRBV4-2 and TRBJ2-7, with 8 bases lining up with TRBD2. The CDR3 extends over 14 amino acids. Germline CDR1 LGHNA, CDR2 YNFKEQ. Trimming at V came to 4 bases and at J to 0 bases, leaving 2 bases not matched to a gene. CDR3 nucleotide sequence: TGTGCCAGCAGCCTCGGGAGGGCCTCCTACGAGCAGTACTTC. It encodes CASSLGRASYEQYF.

The chain uses TRBV7-2 and TRBJ2-5; 7 bases are a match to TRBD1. From germline, CDR1 is SGHTA and CDR2 FQGNSA. CDR3 length: 15 residues. The V and J ends lost 1 base and 5 bases, in that order; junction bases with no gene match: 7. In nucleotides, the CDR3 is TGTGCCAGCAGCTTAGTAACAGGGGCGCGGGAGACCCAGTACTTC. Protein sequence: CASSLVTGARETQYF. Drawing the rest from reference TRBV7-2 and TRBJ2-5, the complete variable domain is GAGVSQSPSNKVTEKGKDVELRCDPISGHTALYWYRQSLGQGLEFLIYFQGNSAPDKSGLPSDRFSAERTGGSVSTLTIQRTQQEDSAVYLCASSLVTGARETQYFGPGTRLLVL.

J is TRBJ2-3 and V is TRBV3-1 (or the pseudogene TRBV3-2); no definite D call. The V end lost 1 base, the J end lost 0 bases, and 5 bases lay between the germline ends. Per germline, CDR1 LGHDT and CDR2 YNNKEL (reference sequence). The CDR3 spans 14 residues. Here the CDR3 reads CASSQASSTDTQYF. The DNA of the CDR3 is TGTGCCAGCAGCCAAGCGAGTAGCACAGATACGCAGTATTTT.

The CDR3 protein is CASSIPGQGAQKLFF. The CDR3 bases are TGTGCCAGCAGCATCCCGGGACAGGGCGCTCAAAAACTGTTTTTT. The chain links TRBV7-2 to TRBJ1-4; TRBD1 agrees at 9 bases. The CDR3 is 15 residues long. Germline V CDR1 and CDR2: SGHTA, FQGNSA. Trimming took 5 bases from V and 9 from J; bases not matched to a gene: 10.

A remark on this clone: The sample holds other DNA sequences that translate to the same CDR3. V gene TRBV6-2 or TRBV6-3 combines with J gene TRBJ1-4, with 8 bases aligning to TRBD1. Trimming at V came to 0 bases and at J to 8 bases, leaving 5 bases not matched to a gene. The CDR3 sequence is 15 residues long. The germline V gene has CDR1 MNHEY and CDR2 SVGEGT. CDR3: CASSYSGTGREKLFF. CDR3 sequence (DNA): TGTGCCAGCAGTTACTCCGGGACAGGCCGGGAAAAACTGTTTTTT.

V usage is TRBV27 and J usage is TRBJ1-4; the D gene is possibly TRBD1 (5 bases). V was trimmed by 8 bases and J by 8 bases, leaving 21 bases between them. The CDR3 extends over 15 amino acids. Germline CDR1 reads MNHEY; CDR2 reads SMNVEV (reference sequence). The CDR3 protein is CASSPLGQLNEKLFF. CDR3 nucleotides: TGTGCCAGCTCCCCCTTGGGGCAACTCAACGAAAAACTGTTTTTT.

The chain couples TRBV7-2 to TRBJ1-1; 9 bases line up with TRBD1. The CDR3 contains 17 residues. CDR1 is SGHTA, CDR2 FQGNSA, per germline. Trimming cost V 0 bases and J 1 base; bases outside gene matches: 6. CDR3 DNA sequence: TGTGCCAGCAGCTTAGCGGGAACAGGGGGCAGGAACACTGAAGCTTTCTTT. Translated: CASSLAGTGGRNTEAFF.

This clone was detected only a few times. CDR3 in DNA: TGTGCCAGCAGCTTAGCGCAGGGGTATGGCTACACCTTC. This codes for CASSLAQGYGYTF. V and J are TRBV7-9 and TRBJ1-2; D might be TRBD1 (6 bases). V lost 0 bases and J lost 5, with 7 bases in between. The germline V gene encodes CDR1 SEHNR and CDR2 FQNEAQ (reference sequence). This CDR3 region has 13 residues.